These 10 T cell receptor beta chains share one sample of origin, sequenced in a study of blood T cell repertoires in COVID-19. The assay was immunoSEQ multiplex PCR, and TCRdb's table has in-frame clones only and misses some. The sample yields approximately 21,000 clones, 85% to 90% seen once. Sequenced: peripheral blood. The receptors were gathered from a woman of 80 years or more with active COVID-19.

This clone appeared once. The chain uses TRBV9 and TRBJ2-1, with TRBD2 as a possible D gene (6 bases). V gave up 0 bases and J gave up 7 bases, with 11 bases separating them. The CDR3 contains 14 residues. Per germline, CDR1 SGDLS and CDR2 YYNGEE. CDR3 nucleotide sequence: TGTGCCAGCAGCGTAGGGGAGGTCATGAATGAGCAGTTCTTC. This encodes CASSVGEVMNEQFF.

This clone has only a few counts. CDR3 protein: CASSLIVGTVGGYTF. The CDR3 coding sequence is TGTGCCAGCAGCTTGATCGTCGGGACAGTGGGAGGCTACACCTTC. This rearrangement joins TRBV7-9 to TRBJ1-2; 7 nucleotides match TRBD1. Looked up from germline, CDR1 is SEHNR and CDR2 is FQNEAQ (reference sequence). The CDR3 runs to 15 residues. Germline trimming cut 3 bases from V and 8 bases from J; bases unmatched to any gene: 12.

The table lists this clone with a few counts. This sequence joins TRBV6-2 or TRBV6-3 and TRBJ2-7, with no clear D. Trimming removed 3 bases at V and 4 bases at J, with 10 bases between. The germline V gene has CDR1 MNHEY and CDR2 SVGEGT. This CDR3 is built from 13 residues. CDR3 region: CASSYTQRYEQYF. The CDR3, as DNA: TGTGCCAGCAGTTATACACAACGTTACGAGCAGTACTTC.

The chain has TRBV3-1 (or the pseudogene TRBV3-2) and TRBJ2-1; 7 bases match TRBD2. Trimming removed 0 bases from V and 7 bases from J; junction bases left unmatched: 6. Per the germline V gene, CDR1 is LGHDT and CDR2 is YNNKEL (reference sequence). The CDR3 totals 15 residues. The CDR3, as DNA: TGTGCCAGCAGCCAAGATACCGCGGGAGTTAATGAGCAGTTCTTC. Residues: CASSQDTAGVNEQFF.

The rearrangement uses TRBV6-6 and TRBJ2-4; 7 bases match TRBD2. The ends lost 5 bases at V and 1 base at J; junction bases unmatched: 8. The V gene's germline CDR1 is MNHNY and CDR2 SVGAGI (reference sequence). The CDR3 length is 16 residues. The CDR3 sequence is CASSPTAGQAKNIQYF. The CDR3 DNA is TGTGCCAGCAGTCCTACAGCGGGGCAGGCCAAAAACATTCAGTACTTC.

This chain uses TRBV19 with TRBJ2-1; 11 positions match TRBD2. J was trimmed by 6 bases and V by 7 bases; bases with no gene match: 8. CDR1 is LNHDA and CDR2 is SQIVND in the germline V gene (reference sequence). This CDR3 region has 15 residues. CDR3 bases: TGTGCCAGTACCTCAGGTAGCGGGGGGGCCAATGAGCAGTTCTTC. It translates to CASTSGSGGANEQFF.

The V gene is TRBV5-1, the J gene TRBJ1-4; TRBD1 is a possible D gene (6 bases). The germline V and J ends were trimmed by 0 bases and 4 bases, with 13 bases remaining between them. The CDR3 is 16 amino acids. Looked up from germline, CDR1 is SGHRS and CDR2 is YFSETQ. CDR3 nucleotides: TGCGCCAGCAGCTTGGGCAGGGGTAGGGGTAATGAAAAACTGTTTTTT. Its protein product is CASSLGRGRGNEKLFF.

The chain employs TRBV18 and TRBJ1-2; perhaps TRBD1 as D (6 bases). The CDR3 extends over 15 amino acids. The V gene's germline CDR1 is KGHSH and CDR2 LQKENI. The germline V and J ends were trimmed by 4 bases and 4 bases, with 16 bases remaining between them. The DNA of the CDR3 is TGTGCCAGCTCACTTAGTGGGCAGGGGAGCTATGGCTACACCTTC. It is translated as CASSLSGQGSYGYTF.

This clone was recorded only once. The chain recombines TRBV20-1 with TRBJ2-3; weak D call: TRBD2 (6 bases). The CDR3 spans 16 residues. V was cut by 3 bases and J by 2 bases, with 18 bases left in between. The V gene's germline CDR1 is DFQATT and CDR2 SNEGSKA (reference sequence). In DNA form, the CDR3 reads TGCAGTGCTAGTCCCCCGACTAGAGGTGTCACAGATACGCAGTATTTT. The encoded protein is CSASPPTRGVTDTQYF.

V is TRBV9 and J is TRBJ2-7; D perhaps matches TRBD2 (6 bases). Trimming took off 4 bases at V and 4 bases at J, with 18 bases between the two ends. In germline, CDR1 is SGDLS, CDR2 YYNGEE. This CDR3 region has 15 residues. CDR3: CASSTSSGRGYEQYF. The CDR3 DNA reads as TGTGCCAGCAGCACGAGTAGCGGCAGAGGGTACGAGCAGTACTTC.